The clone carrying this T cell receptor beta chain was found a few times. Its antigen remains unknown. The sample comes from a study of T-cell memory formation after mild COVID-19. Study results and limitations: Clones that contracted clustered mainly in CM and EM if CD4+ and in EMRA if CD8+. Memory from before infection featured some responding clones, which suggests cross-reactive memory joined.

TCRdb fed the 5' RACE reads into MiXCR, producing one record per CDR3 protein. Among about 290,000 distinct CDR3 sequences listed, 15% were seen once. The sequence derives from a man aged 18 to 30 who had mild COVID-19 (a few samples of this study predate the infection). Cell type and time point are not known. Source material: PBMCs or a T cell subset sorted from them (not recorded which).

The CDR3 nucleotides read TGCGCCAGCAACCTAGCGGGGGGGCAAGATACGCAGTATTTT. It is translated as CASNLAGGQDTQYF. This chain connects TRBV5-1 to TRBJ2-3; 12 nucleotides line up with TRBD2. The CDR3 runs to 14 residues. V trimming: 6 bases; J trimming: 5 bases; junction bases outside the gene matches: 4. From germline, CDR1 is SGHRS and CDR2 YFSETQ.